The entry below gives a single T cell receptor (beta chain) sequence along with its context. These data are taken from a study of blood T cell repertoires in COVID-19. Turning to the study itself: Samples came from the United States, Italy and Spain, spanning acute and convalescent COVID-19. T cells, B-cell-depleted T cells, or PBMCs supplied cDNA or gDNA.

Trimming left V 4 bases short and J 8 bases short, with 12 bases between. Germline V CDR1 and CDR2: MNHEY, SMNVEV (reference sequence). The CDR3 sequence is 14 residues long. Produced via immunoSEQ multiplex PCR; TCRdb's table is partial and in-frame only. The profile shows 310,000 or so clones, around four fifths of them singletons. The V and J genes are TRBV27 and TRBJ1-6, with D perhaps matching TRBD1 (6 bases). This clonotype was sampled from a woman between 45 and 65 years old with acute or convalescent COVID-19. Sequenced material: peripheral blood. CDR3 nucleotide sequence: TGTGCCAGCAGTTCAGGGGTTACTGATTCACCCCTCCACTTT. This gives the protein CASSSGVTDSPLHF.